The entry below gives a single TCR beta chain sequence along with its context. Study processing details: Reference gene primer amplification yielded estimated nucleated cell counts. Using immunoSEQ multiplex PCR, the repertoire was profiled, and TCRdb retains in-frame clones only, with some absent. V, J and clone size reflect that table, while D and trimming were determined from the DNA. The sample has over 65,000 clones; approximately 80% are singletons. These data are taken from a study of blood T cell repertoires in COVID-19. Study-level information: Acute and convalescent COVID-19 samples came from the United States, Italy and Spain. The cDNA or gDNA used as material had been derived from T cells, B-cell-depleted T cells, or PBMCs.

V shed 4 bases, J shed 2 bases, and the junction held 10 bases outside the gene matches. The CDR3 runs to 16 residues. CDR1 is SGHDT and CDR2 is YYEEEE in the germline V gene. Specimen: peripheral blood. The clonotype was recovered from a man older than 75 with active COVID-19. The chain joins TRBV5-6 to TRBJ2-5; 8 bases fit TRBD2. The CDR3 region has the DNA TGTGCCAGCAGCGCGGGGGGAACCGGGGTTCAAGAGACCCAGTACTTC. Translating gives CASSAGGTGVQETQYF.